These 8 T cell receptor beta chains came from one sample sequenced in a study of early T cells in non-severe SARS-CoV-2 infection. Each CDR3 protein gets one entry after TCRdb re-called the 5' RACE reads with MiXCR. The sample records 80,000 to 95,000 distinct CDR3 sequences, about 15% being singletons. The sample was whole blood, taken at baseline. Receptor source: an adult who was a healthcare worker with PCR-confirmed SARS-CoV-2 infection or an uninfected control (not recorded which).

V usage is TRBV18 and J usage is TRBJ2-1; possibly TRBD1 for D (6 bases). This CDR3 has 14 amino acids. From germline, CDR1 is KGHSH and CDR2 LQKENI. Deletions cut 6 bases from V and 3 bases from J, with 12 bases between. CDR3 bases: TGTGCCAGCTCGACGCCCAGGGGCTACAATGAGCAGTTCTTC. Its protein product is CASSTPRGYNEQFF.

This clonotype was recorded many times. The CDR3 coding sequence is TGTGCCACCAGCAGAGATCAAGGGGGGTTCAAGAACGAGCAGTACTTC. This codes for CATSRDQGGFKNEQYF. This chain links TRBV15 with TRBJ2-7, with D perhaps TRBD1 or TRBD2 (6 bases each). The V end was cut by 0 bases, the J end by 5 bases, with 17 bases between. Germline V gene sequence: CDR1 LNHNV, CDR2 YYDKDF (reference sequence). The CDR3 is 16 amino acids.

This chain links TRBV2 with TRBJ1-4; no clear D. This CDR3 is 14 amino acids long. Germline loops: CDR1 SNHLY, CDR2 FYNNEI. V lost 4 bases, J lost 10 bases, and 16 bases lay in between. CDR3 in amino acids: CASSGSGSSAKLFF. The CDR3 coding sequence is TGTGCCAGCAGTGGCAGCGGCTCTAGTGCAAAACTGTTTTTT.

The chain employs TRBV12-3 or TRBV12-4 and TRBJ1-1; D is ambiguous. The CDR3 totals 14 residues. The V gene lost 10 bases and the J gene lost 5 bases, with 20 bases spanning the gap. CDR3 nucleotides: TGTGCCACCATCCTCCGGGGAGGGTTGACTGAAGCTTTCTTT. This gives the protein CATILRGGLTEAFF.

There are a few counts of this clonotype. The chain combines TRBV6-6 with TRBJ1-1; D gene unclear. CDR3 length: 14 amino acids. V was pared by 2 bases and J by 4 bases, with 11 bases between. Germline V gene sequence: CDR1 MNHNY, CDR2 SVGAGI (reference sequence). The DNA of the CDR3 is TGTGCCAGCAGTTACGGCAGGCGGGGCACTGAAGCTTTCTTT. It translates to CASSYGRRGTEAFF.

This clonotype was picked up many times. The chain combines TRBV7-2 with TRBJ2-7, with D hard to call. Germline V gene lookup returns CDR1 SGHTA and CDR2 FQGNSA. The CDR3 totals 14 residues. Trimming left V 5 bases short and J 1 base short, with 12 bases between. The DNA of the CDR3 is TGTGCCAGCAGCCCCCGGGCAGTTTCCTACGAGCAGTACTTC. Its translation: CASSPRAVSYEQYF.

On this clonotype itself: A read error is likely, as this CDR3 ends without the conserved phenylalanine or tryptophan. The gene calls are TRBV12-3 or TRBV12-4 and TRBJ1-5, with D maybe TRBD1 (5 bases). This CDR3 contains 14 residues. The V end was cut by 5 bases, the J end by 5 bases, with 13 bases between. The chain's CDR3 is CASSTRRGYQPQHL. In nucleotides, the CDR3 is TGTGCCAGCAGTACCCGGCGGGGGTATCAGCCCCAGCATTTA.

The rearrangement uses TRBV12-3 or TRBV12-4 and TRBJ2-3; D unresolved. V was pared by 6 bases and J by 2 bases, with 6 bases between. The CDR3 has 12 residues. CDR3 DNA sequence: TGTGCCAGCAGCCGTCACACAGATACGCAGTATTTT. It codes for CASSRHTDTQYF.